The present T cell receptor (beta chain) was sequenced within a study of cytomegalovirus exposure and HLA in healthy donors. Study as a whole: Ancestry clustering placed more than 80% of several hundred genotyped donors in the Caucasian-associated cluster.

General study results and limits: Based on reports, TCR beta sequences accurately predicted HLA-A and HLA-B alleles for most subjects. A later look showed TCR association rates differing by HLA locus, highest for DRB1 and lowest for HLA-C.

A multiplex PCR was run with 60 Vbeta primers and 13 Jbeta primers. Libraries were prepared by immunoSEQ multiplex PCR; TCRdb keeps only in-frame clonotypes and omits some of them. The data hold 95,000 to 150,000 clones, with around 75% observed a single time. Germline V gives CDR1 SGHVS, CDR2 FNYEAQ. The CDR3 consists of 14 residues. With 5 bases clipped from V and 1 base from J, the junction kept 4 bases outside the gene matches. On this clone itself: Antigen: not known.

Sequencing input: PBMCs. The sequence derives from a woman in her forties or fifties in good health and CMV-seropositive. This sequence joins TRBV7-6 and TRBJ2-7; 8 nucleotides align to TRBD2. As DNA, the CDR3 is TGTGCCAGCAGCGGCAGCGGGAGTTCCTACGAGCAGTACTTC. It translates to CASSGSGSSYEQYF. Full variable domain (remainder filled in from reference TRBV7-6 and TRBJ2-7): GAGVSQSPRYKVTKRGQDVALRCDPISGHVSLYWYRQALGQGPEFLTYFNYEAQQDKSGLPNDRFSAERPEGSISTLTIQRTEQRDSAMYRCASSGSGSSYEQYFGPGTRLTVT.